The sequence of this TCR beta chain was determined in a study of blood T cell repertoires in COVID-19. Overall study: Both acute and convalescent COVID-19 samples were obtained from the United States, Italy and Spain. The cDNA or gDNA used as material had been derived from T cells, B-cell-depleted T cells, or PBMCs.

In the source study's methods: Quantification of nucleated cells was approximated via reference gene primer amplification. Measured with immunoSEQ multiplex PCR; TCRdb has only the in-frame clones, and not every one. The V and J calls and the clone size are those of that table, but D and trimming were determined from the DNA. This sample has fewer than 250,000 clones, with 65% to 90% found just once. V was trimmed by 5 bases and J by 9 bases, leaving 11 bases between them. This CDR3 spans 12 amino acids. Germline V lookup: CDR1 SGHNT, CDR2 YENEEA. The J gene is TRBJ2-1, the V gene TRBV11-3, with D possibly being TRBD2 (5 bases). Sequencing input: peripheral blood. The source of this sequence is a woman in her forties or fifties with acute or convalescent COVID-19. The CDR3 loop reads CASSLTGSEQFF. The CDR3 region has the DNA TGTGCCAGCAGCCTCACGGGGAGTGAGCAGTTCTTC. The whole variable domain, filled in from reference TRBV11-3 and TRBJ2-1, reads EAGVVQSPRYKIIEKKQPVAFWCNPISGHNTLYWYLQNLGQGPELLIRYENEEAVDDSQLPKDRFSAERLKGVDSTLKIQPAELGDSAVYLCASSLTGSEQFFGPGTRLTVL.